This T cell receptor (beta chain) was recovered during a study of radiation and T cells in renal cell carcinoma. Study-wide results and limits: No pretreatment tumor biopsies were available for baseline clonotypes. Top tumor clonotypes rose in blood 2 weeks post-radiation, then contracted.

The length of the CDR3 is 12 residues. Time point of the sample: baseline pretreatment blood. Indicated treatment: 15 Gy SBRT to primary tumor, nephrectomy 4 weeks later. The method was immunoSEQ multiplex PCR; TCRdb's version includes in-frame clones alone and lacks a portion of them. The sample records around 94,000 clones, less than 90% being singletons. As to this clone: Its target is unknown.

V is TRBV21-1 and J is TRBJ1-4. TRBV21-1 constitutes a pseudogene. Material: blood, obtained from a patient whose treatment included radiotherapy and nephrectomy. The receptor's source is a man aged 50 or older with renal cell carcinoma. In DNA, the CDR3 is TGTGCCAGCTGGGCCGGAGGTGAAAAACTGTTTTTT. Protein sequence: CASWAGGEKLFF.